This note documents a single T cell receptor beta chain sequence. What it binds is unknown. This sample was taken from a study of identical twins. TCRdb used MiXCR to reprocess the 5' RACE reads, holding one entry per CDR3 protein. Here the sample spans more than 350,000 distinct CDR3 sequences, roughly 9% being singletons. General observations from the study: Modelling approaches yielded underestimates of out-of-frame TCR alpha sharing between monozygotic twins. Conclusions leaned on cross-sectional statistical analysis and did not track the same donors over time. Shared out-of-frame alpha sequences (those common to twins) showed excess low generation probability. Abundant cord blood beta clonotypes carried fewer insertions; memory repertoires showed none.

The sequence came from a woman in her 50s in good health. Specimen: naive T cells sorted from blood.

CDR3 loop: CASSIPVPTSARSGANVLTF. For the CDR3, the DNA is TGTGCCAGCAGCATACCCGTGCCTACTAGCGCTCGCTCTGGGGCCAACGTCCTGACTTTC. V gene TRBV7-8 combines with J gene TRBJ2-6, with 7 bases matching TRBD2. J was trimmed by 0 bases and V by 5 bases; bases with no gene match: 16. CDR1 and CDR2 from the germline V gene are SGHVS and FQNEAQ. This CDR3 contains 20 residues.